What follows are 26 T cell receptor beta chains derived from one specimen sequenced in a study of cytomegalovirus exposure and HLA in healthy donors. Assay used: immunoSEQ multiplex PCR; TCRdb lists only in-frame clones, some missing. The sample lists a few hundred thousand clones; approximately 88% were seen once. The sequencing sample was made of PBMCs. Source of these receptors: a woman aged 30 to 39 in good health and CMV-seropositive.

V and J are TRBV15 and TRBJ1-1, with a tentative D call TRBD1 (5 bases). V was pared by 5 bases and J by 4 bases, with 11 bases between. CDR3 length equals 13 residues. Germline V gene data show CDR1 as LNHNV and CDR2 as YYDKDF (reference sequence). CDR3 coding DNA: TGTGCCACCAGCCTCTTCCAGGGCACTGAAGCTTTCTTT. Its protein product is CATSLFQGTEAFF.

The rearrangement joins TRBV11-3 to TRBJ2-7, with D unresolved. This CDR3 comprises 12 residues. V dropped 5 bases and J dropped 4 bases, with 9 bases sitting between them. The germline V gene encodes CDR1 SGHNT and CDR2 YENEEA. The CDR3 is CASSPSEYEQYF. CDR3 in DNA: TGTGCCAGCAGCCCCTCCGAGTACGAGCAGTACTTC.

The V call is TRBV7-6, the J call TRBJ1-2; 8 nucleotides line up with TRBD1. V gave up 5 bases and J gave up 8 bases; unmatched junction bases: 7. The CDR3 loop spans 13 amino acids. Germline V CDR1 and CDR2: SGHVS, FNYEAQ. The CDR3 protein is CASSRTGGGGYTF. The CDR3, as DNA: TGTGCCAGCAGCCGTACAGGGGGTGGAGGCTACACCTTC.

The V gene is TRBV6-4, the J gene TRBJ1-1; D might be TRBD1 (5 bases). The CDR3 is 15 residues long. V lost 2 bases and J 0 bases, leaving 10 bases between the germline ends. Germline lookup yields CDR1 MRHNA and CDR2 SNTAGT. This CDR3 is CASSDLGRLNTEAFF. In nucleotides, the CDR3 is TGTGCCAGCAGTGACCTGGGACGACTGAACACTGAAGCTTTCTTT.

The chain joins TRBV7-9 to TRBJ2-2, with D possibly matching TRBD1 (6 bases). The CDR3 has 16 amino acids. The germline V gene encodes CDR1 SEHNR and CDR2 FQNEAQ (reference sequence). V was cut by 1 base and J by 5 bases, with 14 bases left in between. The CDR3 protein is CASSLELGHTTGELFF. As DNA, the CDR3 is TGTGCCAGCAGCTTAGAACTGGGACATACAACCGGGGAGCTGTTTTTT.

The chain combines TRBV9 with TRBJ2-7; D ambiguous. Trimming left V 0 bases short and J 5 bases short, with 9 bases between. Germline lookup yields CDR1 SGDLS and CDR2 YYNGEE. The CDR3 has 13 amino acids. CDR3 nucleotides: TGTGCCAGCAGCGTAGCGGCATCTCACGAGCAGTACTTC. This codes for CASSVAASHEQYF.

This sequence joins TRBV5-1 and TRBJ2-7, with D possibly called TRBD1 or TRBD2 (6 bases each). V shed 0 bases and J shed 4 bases, with 20 bases lying between them. In germline, CDR1 is SGHRS, CDR2 YFSETQ. The CDR3 is made up of 17 amino acids. CDR3 sequence (DNA): TGCGCCAGCAGCTTGGACGCCGGGAGCGGACAGCTTTACGAGCAGTACTTC. Translation: CASSLDAGSGQLYEQYF.

The chain carries TRBV27 and TRBJ1-2; no definite D call. The CDR3 is 16 amino acids. V shed 4 bases and J shed 4 bases, with 19 bases lying between them. The germline CDR1 and CDR2 sequences are MNHEY and SMNVEV (reference sequence). The CDR3 protein is CASSSRSDPVGYGYTF. The CDR3 coding sequence is TGTGCCAGCAGTTCAAGATCAGATCCCGTCGGCTATGGCTACACCTTC.

This clone was picked up a small number of times. The rearrangement uses TRBV27 and TRBJ2-7; 11 nucleotides line up with TRBD2. The CDR3 is made up of 16 amino acids. Germline V gene sequence: CDR1 MNHEY, CDR2 SMNVEV (reference sequence). Germline trimming cut 2 bases from V and 6 bases from J; bases unmatched to any gene: 9. The CDR3, as DNA: TGTGCCAGCAGTTTAGTAGCGGGAGGGTATTTTTTCGAGCAGTACTTC. It translates to CASSLVAGGYFFEQYF.

The chain is built from TRBV7-8 and TRBJ1-1; D not resolved. Germline loops: CDR1 SGHVS, CDR2 FQNEAQ. The CDR3 spans 15 residues. The V end lost 1 base, the J end lost 0 bases, and 9 bases lay between the germline ends. CDR3 DNA: TGTGCCAGCAGCTTAGGTACCCGATTGAACACTGAAGCTTTCTTT. Translated, it gives CASSLGTRLNTEAFF. Based on the CDR3 plus reference TRBV7-8 and TRBJ1-1, the full variable domain is GAGVSQSPRYKVAKRGQDVALRCDPISGHVSLFWYQQALGQGPEFLTYFQNEAQLDKSGLPSDRFFAERPEGSVSTLKIQRTQQEDSAVYLCASSLGTRLNTEAFFGQGTRLTVV.

The chain has TRBV5-6 and TRBJ1-1, with 8 bases aligning to TRBD1. CDR3 length: 14 amino acids. The V gene's germline CDR1 is SGHDT and CDR2 YYEEEE. V was pared by 0 bases and J by 5 bases, with 3 bases of the junction left unmatched. The chain's CDR3 is CASSLVGTGTEAFF. CDR3 coding DNA: TGTGCCAGCAGCTTGGTAGGGACAGGTACTGAAGCTTTCTTT.

The genes are TRBV11-2 and TRBJ1-2, with 8 bases lining up with TRBD1. Germline V CDR1 and CDR2: SGHAT, FQNNGV. V was pared by 3 bases and J by 7 bases, with 7 bases of the junction left unmatched. This CDR3 comprises 14 residues. CDR3 in amino acids: CASSLFPDRAGYTF. The CDR3 DNA is TGTGCCAGCAGCTTGTTCCCGGACAGGGCTGGCTACACCTTC.

This chain joins TRBV28 and TRBJ2-3; D not certain. Germline lookup yields CDR1 MDHEN and CDR2 SYDVKM. Trimming cost V 5 bases and J 4 bases, with 19 bases left between them. The CDR3 has 16 amino acids. The CDR3 sequence: CASSPHLGGEPDTQYF. As DNA, the CDR3 is TGTGCCAGCAGTCCTCACCTAGGTGGGGAACCAGATACGCAGTATTTT.

This chain uses TRBV29-1 with TRBJ1-2, with D uncertain. CDR3 length: 13 residues. With 3 bases removed from V and 4 bases from J, the gap between germline ends came to 12 bases. The germline gives CDR1 SQVTM, CDR2 ANQGSEA. CDR3 DNA sequence: TGCAGCGTTGAGGCCACCCCTGGCTATGGCTACACCTTC. Residues: CSVEATPGYGYTF.

The genes are TRBV7-9 and TRBJ2-6; 12 positions match TRBD1. The length of the CDR3 is 19 residues. With 2 bases clipped from V and 1 base from J, the junction kept 6 bases outside the gene matches. Germline-derived CDR1 and CDR2 are SEHNR and FQNEAQ (reference sequence). This CDR3 reads CASSLRDRGRYSGANVLTF. For the CDR3, the DNA is TGTGCCAGCAGCTTACGGGACAGGGGGCGGTATTCTGGGGCCAACGTCCTGACTTTC.

The rearrangement links TRBV11-1 to TRBJ2-7; 12 bases map to TRBD2. The CDR3 covers 17 residues. Losses at the gene ends were 2 bases for V and 0 bases for J; bases not matched to a gene: 5. Germline V gene data show CDR1 as SGHAT and CDR2 as FQDESV (reference sequence). DNA of the CDR3: TGTGCCAGCAGCTTAATGCTAGCGGGAGGGAGCTCCTACGAGCAGTACTTC. Protein: CASSLMLAGGSSYEQYF. The whole variable domain, remainder taken from reference TRBV11-1 and TRBJ2-7, is EAEVAQSPRYKITEKSQAVAFWCDPISGHATLYWYRQILGQGPELLVQFQDESVVDDSQLPKDRFSAERLKGVDSTLKIQPAELGDSAMYLCASSLMLAGGSSYEQYFGPGTRLTVT.

The gene calls are TRBV20-1 and TRBJ2-5; D call uncertain. This CDR3 region has 11 residues. The germline V gene encodes CDR1 DFQATT and CDR2 SNEGSKA (reference sequence). V was clipped by 3 bases and J by 0 bases, with 2 bases between them. CDR3 loop: CSASHQETQYF. The DNA of the CDR3 is TGCAGTGCTAGCCACCAAGAGACCCAGTACTTC.

The chain combines TRBV12-5 with TRBJ1-2, with D possibly matching TRBD1 (5 bases). Trimming took 6 bases from V and 7 from J, leaving 12 bases between them. Germline V gives CDR1 LGHNT, CDR2 FRNRAP. This CDR3 is 12 amino acids long. The CDR3: CASGQDFGGYTF. Written as DNA, the CDR3 is TGTGCTAGTGGACAGGATTTTGGTGGCTACACCTTC.

CDR3 region: CASSASTGLSGANVLTF. Here the CDR3 DNA reads TGTGCCAGCAGTGCATCGACGGGCTTGTCTGGGGCCAACGTCCTGACTTTC. The V and J genes are TRBV27 and TRBJ2-6; no definite D call. The ends were cut back, 5 bases at V and 1 base at J, with 15 bases in the middle. The CDR3 sequence is 17 residues long. Germline CDR1 is MNHEY and CDR2 is SMNVEV (reference sequence).

This clone occurred a few times. The chain couples TRBV30 to TRBJ2-7; tentatively, D is TRBD2 (7 bases). This CDR3 contains 14 residues. Trimming cost V 3 bases and J 2 bases, with 14 bases left between them. CDR1 and CDR2 (germline): GTSNPN, SVGIG (reference sequence). The CDR3 nucleotides are TGTGCCTGGAGGGAGGAGGGGGGGACCTACGAGCAGTACTTC. Protein sequence: CAWREEGGTYEQYF.

Remarks on this clone: At one boundary the junction diverges from the germline segment, which might be a read error. The rearrangement uses TRBV5-4 and TRBJ2-7; 14 bases match TRBD2. The CDR3 has 14 amino acids. Germline CDR1 is SGHNT and CDR2 is YYREEE (reference sequence). The CDR3 spells CASSLGLAGVEQYF. CDR3 DNA sequence: TGTGCCAGCAGTTTGGGACTAGCGGGAGTCGAGCAGTACTTC.

The chain combines TRBV27 with TRBJ1-1; no definite D call. Trimming pared 6 bases from V and 0 bases from J, leaving 8 bases between. The CDR3 spans 13 residues. In germline, CDR1 is MNHEY, CDR2 SMNVEV (reference sequence). CDR3 bases: TGTGCCAGCAGGCGGGAACTGAACACTGAAGCTTTCTTT. Its protein product is CASRRELNTEAFF.

This clone was seen a few times. V is TRBV19 and J is TRBJ1-2; the D is unclear. V gave up 5 bases and J gave up 8 bases, with 9 bases separating them. The CDR3 is 11 amino acids. The germline V gene encodes CDR1 LNHDA and CDR2 SQIVND (reference sequence). Written as DNA, the CDR3 is TGTGCCAGTAGTGCAGTACGGGGCTACACCTTC. Its protein product is CASSAVRGYTF.

The rearrangement joins TRBV11-2 to TRBJ1-2; a possible D gene is TRBD1 (5 bases). Trimming pared 0 bases from V and 8 bases from J, leaving 16 bases between. In germline, CDR1 is SGHAT, CDR2 FQNNGV. The CDR3 extends over 15 amino acids. The CDR3 is CASSLDLGQRGGYTF. The CDR3 DNA reads as TGTGCCAGCAGCTTAGATCTGGGGCAGCGCGGAGGCTACACCTTC.

J is TRBJ2-1 and V is TRBV30; 8 nucleotides agree with TRBD1. The V gene's germline CDR1 is GTSNPN and CDR2 SVGIG (reference sequence). V was pared by 5 bases and J by 6 bases, with 6 bases of the junction left unmatched. The CDR3 spans 13 residues. The CDR3 coding sequence is TGTGCCTGGCGGACAGGGAAAGTCAATGAGCAGTTCTTC. Translation: CAWRTGKVNEQFF.

This chain links TRBV5-4 with TRBJ1-2; 9 bases agree with TRBD1. Germline V lookup: CDR1 SGHNT, CDR2 YYREEE (reference sequence). This CDR3 has 13 amino acids. J lost 6 bases, V lost 4 bases, and 4 bases had no gene match. In DNA form, the CDR3 reads TGTGCCAGCAGCCGGGGACAGGGCGATGGCTACACCTTC. This codes for CASSRGQGDGYTF.